Below are 28 T cell receptor beta chains sequenced from a single sample in a study of T cell responses to AZD1222 COVID-19 vaccine. The data were produced by immunoSEQ multiplex PCR, yet TCRdb's version contains in-frame clones alone and is incomplete. Of about 110,000 clones detected, about 90% appear once; the ten largest clones hold 2.5%. The input for sequencing was peripheral blood, taken 28 days after the second AZD1222 dose. These TCRs come from an adult who received the AZD1222 COVID-19 vaccine.

This clone was detected only a few times. The chain recombines TRBV5-6 with TRBJ2-3, with 10 bases fitting TRBD2. The germline V gene encodes CDR1 SGHDT and CDR2 YYEEEE. The CDR3 is 15 residues long. With 0 bases clipped from V and 9 bases from J, the junction kept 7 bases outside the gene matches. For the CDR3, the DNA is TGTGCCAGCAGCTTGGTGGAACCACTAGCGGGGACGCAGTATTTT. Its translation: CASSLVEPLAGTQYF.

The genes are TRBV6-4 and TRBJ2-1; TRBD2 agrees at 7 bases. The J segment lost 3 bases and the V segment lost 2 bases, leaving 4 bases of the junction unmatched. Germline V gives CDR1 MRHNA, CDR2 SNTAGT. The CDR3 extends over 15 amino acids. In nucleotides, the CDR3 is TGTGCCAGCAGTGACAGCGCTAGCGGCTACAATGAGCAGTTCTTC. As protein: CASSDSASGYNEQFF.

V gene TRBV6-2 or TRBV6-3 combines with J gene TRBJ2-1; D is perhaps TRBD2 (7 bases). V was clipped by 3 bases and J by 7 bases, with 13 bases between them. CDR1 MNHEY and CDR2 SVGEGT come from the germline V gene. There are 14 residues in the CDR3. As DNA, the CDR3 is TGTGCCAGCAGTTATGGGGGGGCAGAGAATGAGCAGTTCTTC. Translating it yields CASSYGGAENEQFF.

Notes on this clone: A junction end diverges from the germline sequence, so it may reflect a read error. The V call is TRBV7-2, the J call TRBJ2-1; no clear D gene. Germline CDR1 SGHTA, CDR2 FQGNSA. The CDR3 covers 11 residues. The CDR3: CASRQYSEQFF. The CDR3, as DNA: TGTGCCAGCAGACAATACAGTGAGCAGTTCTTC.

The chain combines TRBV5-1 with TRBJ1-5; D not certain. This CDR3 comprises 15 residues. Trimming stripped 4 bases from V and 5 bases from J, with 16 bases between. The germline V gene has CDR1 SGHRS and CDR2 YFSETQ. DNA of the CDR3: TGCGCCAGCAGCCCTTGGCCTCGCCCCGATCAGCCCCAGCATTTT. This encodes CASSPWPRPDQPQHF.

The chain carries TRBV7-3 and TRBJ2-7, with 8 bases identical to TRBD2. Germline loops: CDR1 SGHTA, CDR2 FQGTGA. The length of the CDR3 is 15 residues. The V segment lost 3 bases and the J segment 6 bases; nucleotides outside the gene matches: 10. The CDR3 coding sequence is TGTGCCAGCAGCTTGGCCTCGGGAGGGCCCTTCGAGCAGTACTTC. It codes for CASSLASGGPFEQYF.

The gene calls are TRBV5-5 and TRBJ2-1; 11 bases agree with TRBD2. The CDR3 covers 16 residues. Germline V gene sequence: CDR1 SGHKS, CDR2 YYEKEE (reference sequence). Trimming at V came to 0 bases and at J to 7 bases, leaving 6 bases not matched to a gene. The CDR3, as DNA: TGTGCCAGCAGCTTGGTTCTAGCGGGAGGATATAATGAGCAGTTCTTC. This codes for CASSLVLAGGYNEQFF.

This clone was observed once. Additional DNA sequences in this sample encode the identical CDR3. V gene TRBV4-1 combines with J gene TRBJ2-2; no definite D call. Trimming left V 0 bases short and J 6 bases short, with 8 bases between. The CDR3 extends over 14 amino acids. Looked up from germline, CDR1 is MGHRA and CDR2 is YSYEKL. CDR3 nucleotides: TGCGCCAGCAGCCAAGATCGTGGGCCCGGGGAGCTGTTTTTT. Its translation: CASSQDRGPGELFF.

This chain connects TRBV27 to TRBJ2-6; possibly TRBD2 for D (6 bases). Trimming shortened V by 4 bases and J by 12 bases, and 16 bases separated the two germline ends. This CDR3 has 14 residues. Germline lookup yields CDR1 MNHEY and CDR2 SMNVEV (reference sequence). Written as DNA, the CDR3 is TGTGCCAGCAGTTCTCCGGGGGATTTTTCCGTCCTGACTTTC. Amino acid sequence: CASSSPGDFSVLTF.

V is TRBV7-9 and J is TRBJ1-6; D call uncertain. V was pared by 4 bases and J by 6 bases, with 10 bases between. CDR3 length: 14 residues. Germline V gives CDR1 SEHNR, CDR2 FQNEAQ (reference sequence). CDR3 nucleotides: TGTGCCAGCAGCTCCCAGGACTTTAATTCACCCCTCCACTTT. Residues: CASSSQDFNSPLHF.

This chain links TRBV5-1 with TRBJ1-1, with 7 bases identical to TRBD1. The CDR3 is 17 amino acids. The germline gives CDR1 SGHRS, CDR2 YFSETQ. V shed 1 base, J shed 3 bases, and the junction held 12 bases outside the gene matches. CDR3 bases: TGCGCCAGCAGCTTGAGTAGGGGGCGCATTTTGGACACTGAAGCTTTCTTT. Residues: CASSLSRGRILDTEAFF.

This chain joins TRBV24-1 and TRBJ2-3; D remains ambiguous. V was trimmed by 3 bases and J by 0 bases, leaving 9 bases between them. The CDR3 is made up of 15 amino acids. From germline, CDR1 is KGHDR and CDR2 SFDVKD. The CDR3 sequence: CATSDVIASTDTQYF. DNA of the CDR3: TGTGCCACCAGTGATGTGATCGCCAGCACAGATACGCAGTATTTT.

This chain joins TRBV12-3 or TRBV12-4 and TRBJ2-1; no reliable D call. The CDR3 has 12 amino acids. Trimming took 5 bases from V and 13 from J, leaving 15 bases between them. The CDR3 nucleotides are TGTGCCAGCAGTCTGAACAAAAACCACCAGTTCTTC. Encoded protein: CASSLNKNHQFF.

The chain joins TRBV6-5 to TRBJ1-2; no clear D. Germline CDR1 is MNHEY and CDR2 is SVGAGI. CDR3 length equals 13 residues. V lost 5 bases and J lost 0, with 7 bases in between. The CDR3 DNA sequence: TGTGCCAGCAGTACAGTAACTAACTATGGCTACACCTTC. Its translation: CASSTVTNYGYTF.

The V and J genes are TRBV3-1 (or the pseudogene TRBV3-2) and TRBJ1-2; TRBD1 agrees at 7 bases. Losses at the gene ends were 4 bases for V and 4 bases for J; bases not matched to a gene: 12. Germline loops: CDR1 LGHDT, CDR2 YNNKEL (reference sequence). This CDR3 contains 16 residues. The CDR3 reads CASSPMTYRDSYGYTF. The CDR3 DNA is TGTGCCAGCAGCCCGATGACTTACCGGGACAGCTATGGCTACACCTTC.

The chain combines TRBV27 with TRBJ2-1; D gene ambiguous. The V end was cut by 8 bases, the J end by 4 bases, with 12 bases between. The CDR3 loop spans 13 amino acids. Germline lookup yields CDR1 MNHEY and CDR2 SMNVEV (reference sequence). Written as DNA, the CDR3 is TGTGCCAGCTCTCGCGGAAAGTACAATGAGCAGTTCTTC. As protein: CASSRGKYNEQFF.

This sequence joins TRBV20-1 and TRBJ2-3; D call uncertain. The CDR3 runs 11 residues. With 6 bases removed from V and 6 bases from J, the gap between germline ends came to 10 bases. Germline assignment: CDR1 DFQATT and CDR2 SNEGSKA (reference sequence). The CDR3 DNA sequence: TGCAGTGCCTCCCTGGGGGATACGCAGTATTTT. It codes for CSASLGDTQYF.

This chain uses TRBV4-1 with TRBJ1-1, with 9 nucleotides matching TRBD1. This CDR3 region has 18 residues. Germline V gives CDR1 MGHRA, CDR2 YSYEKL. Trimming removed 0 bases from V and 2 bases from J; junction bases left unmatched: 10. This CDR3 reads CASSQDRFGTGTNTEAFF. The DNA of the CDR3 is TGCGCCAGCAGCCAAGATAGGTTTGGGACAGGGACCAACACTGAAGCTTTCTTT.

The J gene is TRBJ2-5, the V gene TRBV25-1; 15 bases are a match to TRBD2. Germline V lookup: CDR1 MGHDK, CDR2 SYGVNS. The CDR3 sequence is 18 residues long. Trimming cost V 7 bases and J 0 bases; bases outside gene matches: 9. The DNA for the CDR3 is TGTGCCAGCACCGGACTAGCGGGAGGGCGGGAGTACCAAGAGACCCAGTACTTC. It is translated as CASTGLAGGREYQETQYF.

The V gene is TRBV18, the J gene TRBJ2-1; 9 nucleotides match TRBD2. The germline V gene has CDR1 KGHSH and CDR2 LQKENI. The length of the CDR3 is 18 residues. After removal of 3 bases from V and 6 bases from J, the junction contained 15 bases not matched to a gene. The CDR3 coding sequence is TGTGCCAGCTCACCCAAAAACTCAGCGGGAGGAGCGCTCAATGAGCAGTTCTTC. It is translated as CASSPKNSAGGALNEQFF.

This clone was counted only a few times. This chain joins TRBV11-1 and TRBJ1-2; 9 nucleotides agree with TRBD1. The V and J ends lost 5 bases and 6 bases, in that order; junction bases with no gene match: 4. The CDR3 has 13 amino acids. Germline loops: CDR1 SGHAT, CDR2 FQDESV (reference sequence). The CDR3 coding sequence is TGTGCCAGCAGCCCACAGGGGGCTAATGGCTACACCTTC. As protein: CASSPQGANGYTF. Variable domain in full (rest from reference TRBV11-1 and TRBJ1-2): EAEVAQSPRYKITEKSQAVAFWCDPISGHATLYWYRQILGQGPELLVQFQDESVVDDSQLPKDRFSAERLKGVDSTLKIQPAELGDSAMYLCASSPQGANGYTFGSGTRLTVV.

The V and J genes are TRBV19 and TRBJ2-3; TRBD1 is a possible D gene (5 bases). The CDR3 contains 16 residues. Germline V lookup: CDR1 LNHDA, CDR2 SQIVND (reference sequence). Trimming took off 7 bases at V and 2 bases at J, with 19 bases between the two ends. The CDR3 DNA is TGTGCCAGTACCATGGGCAGGGCCGGAAACACAGATACGCAGTATTTT. It encodes CASTMGRAGNTDTQYF.

The V gene is TRBV28, the J gene TRBJ1-2; 10 positions agree with TRBD1. Germline V CDR1 and CDR2: MDHEN, SYDVKM. V dropped 2 bases and J dropped 4; count of bases not matched to a gene: 4. CDR3 length equals 15 residues. CDR3 region: CASSLGGTGVYGYTF. In nucleotides, the CDR3 is TGTGCCAGCAGTTTAGGGGGGACAGGGGTCTATGGCTACACCTTC.

The gene calls are TRBV6-1 and TRBJ1-5; unclear D gene. V lost 3 bases to trimming and J lost 11 bases, with 8 bases between them. The CDR3 totals 11 residues. CDR1 is MNHNS and CDR2 is SASEGT in the germline V gene. The chain's CDR3 is CASSEAQAQHF. CDR3 sequence (DNA): TGTGCCAGCAGTGAGGCGCAGGCCCAGCATTTT.

This chain connects TRBV11-1 to TRBJ1-1; perhaps TRBD1 as D (5 bases). CDR1 and CDR2 from the germline V gene are SGHAT and FQDESV (reference sequence). V lost 3 bases and J lost 1, with 9 bases in between. This CDR3 comprises 14 residues. DNA for the CDR3: TGTGCCAGCAGCTTTGTCGACAGGAACACTGAAGCTTTCTTT. Translation: CASSFVDRNTEAFF. Combining the CDR3 with reference TRBV11-1 and TRBJ1-1 gives the whole variable domain EAEVAQSPRYKITEKSQAVAFWCDPISGHATLYWYRQILGQGPELLVQFQDESVVDDSQLPKDRFSAERLKGVDSTLKIQPAELGDSAMYLCASSFVDRNTEAFFGQGTRLTVV.

The chain has TRBV18 and TRBJ1-2; 8 nucleotides match TRBD1. V dropped 4 bases and J dropped 6; count of bases not matched to a gene: 4. The CDR3 totals 13 residues. Looked up from germline, CDR1 is KGHSH and CDR2 is LQKENI. The CDR3 reads CASSQPTGDGYTF. In nucleotides, the CDR3 is TGTGCCAGCTCACAACCGACAGGGGATGGCTACACCTTC.

The chain joins TRBV5-4 to TRBJ2-7; TRBD2 is a possible D gene (5 bases). The CDR3 has 16 residues. CDR1 SGHNT and CDR2 YYREEE come from the germline V gene (reference sequence). The V end was cut by 4 bases, the J end by 3 bases, with 20 bases between. This CDR3 reads CASSPPSGGAGYEQYF. CDR3 sequence (DNA): TGTGCCAGCAGCCCCCCCAGTGGTGGCGCGGGCTACGAGCAGTACTTC.

The chain links TRBV7-9 to TRBJ1-6, with 11 bases aligning to TRBD1. With V trimmed by 8 bases and J by 10 bases, 10 bases remained unmatched. CDR1 SEHNR and CDR2 FQNEAQ come from the germline V gene (reference sequence). The CDR3 extends over 15 amino acids. Here the CDR3 reads CASGRDRGSRSPLHF. In nucleotides, the CDR3 is TGTGCCAGCGGGCGGGACAGGGGGTCCAGATCACCCCTCCACTTT.